This T cell receptor beta chain derives from a study of blood T cell repertoires in COVID-19. Background on the study: Researchers got acute and convalescent COVID-19 samples from the United States, Italy and Spain. The cDNA or gDNA used as material had been derived from T cells, B-cell-depleted T cells, or PBMCs.

Authors' data handling: Quantification of nucleated cells was approximated via reference gene primer amplification. Produced via immunoSEQ multiplex PCR; TCRdb's table is partial and in-frame only. D and trimming come from the DNA, and the V and J calls and clone size come from that table. The table has roughly 110,000 clones, about 85% seen once. Trimming removed 6 bases at V and 3 bases at J, with 24 bases between. From germline, CDR1 is MRHNA and CDR2 SNTAGT. The CDR3 has 17 residues. The chain joins TRBV6-4 to TRBJ2-7; TRBD1 might be the D (6 bases). This TCR derives from a man aged 35 to 55 with acute or convalescent COVID-19. Sequenced: peripheral blood. The CDR3 sequence: CASSLLVEQGYGYEQYF. CDR3 sequence (DNA): TGTGCCAGCAGCCTGTTGGTGGAACAGGGATACGGCTACGAGCAGTACTTC.